This T cell receptor (beta chain) derives from a study of cytomegalovirus exposure and HLA in healthy donors. Study information: Samples from HLA-typed donors yielded about 85 million unique TCRs in an early data release. Notes on the study in general: Accurate predictions that matched the HLA-A and HLA-B alleles of most subjects were reportedly made from TCR beta sequences. It is likely that the observed cluster of highly shared sequence variants was a sequencing artifact.

PCR involved 60 Vbeta and 13 Jbeta primers. Per the study methods: Unique TCR beta chains numbered 80 million to 95 million in a later analysis, with approximately 10 million shared. Repertoires were generated with immunoSEQ multiplex PCR, while TCRdb's copy carries only in-frame clones and drops some. D and trimming come from the DNA, and the V and J calls and clone size come from that table. The table records 150,000 to 200,000 clones, about 87% of them present only once. Germline V gene data show CDR1 as SGHRS and CDR2 as YFSETQ. The J segment lost 4 bases and the V segment lost 3 bases, leaving 9 bases of the junction unmatched. CDR3 size: 16 residues. A remark on this clone: Its antigen remains unknown.

The specimen sequenced was PBMCs. The rearrangement links TRBV5-1 to TRBJ1-5, with TRBD1 matching 8 bases. The clonotype originates from a woman aged 18-29 years in good health and CMV-seronegative. The CDR3 spells CASSSPGGEGNQPQHF. As DNA, the CDR3 is TGCGCCAGCAGCTCCCCAGGGGGCGAAGGGAATCAGCCCCAGCATTTT. Filled out from reference TRBV5-1 and TRBJ1-5, the complete variable domain reads KAGVTQTPRYLIKTRGQQVTLSCSPISGHRSVSWYQQTPGQGLQFLFEYFSETQRNKGNFPGRFSGRQFSNSRSEMNVSTLELGDSALYLCASSSPGGEGNQPQHFGDGTRLSIL.